Below, one T cell receptor beta chain is given with its context. The antigen is unknown. This specimen belongs to a study of tumor-infiltrating lymphocytes in primary liver carcinoma. Study-level results: Tumor specimens were characterized by a significantly higher top-250-clone fraction than blood (p = 0.039).

TCR beta cDNA was made from 450 to 550 ng total RNA with a constant-region primer. Library construction for TCR beta comprised three nested multiplex PCR rounds performed with slightly modified ARM-PCR. Each CDR3 protein is one row after TCRdb ran MiXCR on the multiplex PCR reads. The table lists 70,000 to 95,000 distinct CDR3 sequences, 60% to 80% of them singletons, with roughly a quarter in the top ten. DNA and RNA were both co-extracted from approximately 22-30 mg of bulk tissue that had not been sorted. Sequences were obtained from liver tumor tissue from sampling region 4. The subset here: tumor region T4, right-lateral pole. The origin of this receptor is a man aged 35 to 55 with primary liver carcinoma and hepatitis B virus infection.

The CDR3 sequence is CSNSYSGQRVQETQYF. CDR3 in DNA: TGTTCCAACAGTTACTCGGGTCAAAGGGTCCAAGAGACCCAGTACTTC. The rearrangement links TRBV6-9 to TRBJ2-5; the D is unclear. CDR1 and CDR2 (germline): MNHGY, SVAAGI. The CDR3 covers 16 residues.